The 30 T cell receptor beta chains below were found in one sample sequenced in a study of blood T cell repertoires in COVID-19. Profiling relied on immunoSEQ multiplex PCR, and the TCRdb table lists in-frame clones only, not all of them. This table holds about 310,000 clones, 87% found once. Sequenced input: PBMCs or T cells enriched from blood (not recorded which). These TCRs come from a woman aged 18 to 35 who had recovered from COVID-19.

V is TRBV5-1 and J is TRBJ1-3; D is possibly TRBD1 (6 bases). This CDR3 contains 15 residues. The ends were cut back, 5 bases at V and 0 bases at J, with 12 bases in the middle. CDR1 and CDR2 (germline): SGHRS, YFSETQ. The CDR3 DNA follows: TGCGCCAGCAGTCCAGGGGCTCTCTCTGGAAACACCATATATTTT. The encoded protein is CASSPGALSGNTIYF.

The chain uses TRBV6-1 and TRBJ1-2; TRBD1 aligns across 8 bases. The V and J ends lost 2 bases and 7 bases, in that order; junction bases with no gene match: 6. Germline-derived CDR1 and CDR2 are MNHNS and SASEGT. The CDR3 loop spans 14 amino acids. DNA of the CDR3: TGTGCCAGCAGTGAAATAGGACAGGGAGGTGGCTACACCTTC. This encodes CASSEIGQGGGYTF.

This clone was found many times. The chain couples TRBV19 to TRBJ2-4, with D unclear. CDR1 and CDR2 from the germline V gene are LNHDA and SQIVND (reference sequence). The length of the CDR3 is 17 residues. The V gene lost 2 bases and the J gene lost 0 bases, with 14 bases spanning the gap. CDR3 in DNA: TGTGCCAGTAGTATAACGTCGGTTCTTCTAGCCAAAAACATTCAGTACTTC. Protein product: CASSITSVLLAKNIQYF.

The chain employs TRBV5-3 and TRBJ2-2, with 12 bases fitting TRBD2. TRBV5-3 belongs to the ORF category, with a function that is uncertain. The CDR3 runs to 14 residues. The CDR3 DNA sequence: TGTGCAAACAAGACTAGCGGGAGTTGGGGGGAGCTGTTTTTT. It yields the protein CANKTSGSWGELFF.

The chain combines TRBV28 with TRBJ2-1, with 8 bases fitting TRBD2. The CDR3 has 15 residues. J lost 4 bases, V lost 7 bases, and 9 bases had no gene match. Germline values: CDR1 MDHEN, CDR2 SYDVKM. CDR3 region: CASNYIAGSYNEQFF. The CDR3 DNA reads TGTGCCAGCAATTATATAGCGGGAAGTTACAATGAGCAGTTCTTC.

This clone was observed once. This chain uses TRBV7-3 with TRBJ2-2; D is undetermined. CDR3 length equals 12 residues. The V gene lost 8 bases and the J gene lost 1 base, with 5 bases spanning the gap. Germline-derived CDR1 and CDR2 are SGHTA and FQGTGA. The CDR3 here is CASRMNTGELFF. CDR3 in DNA: TGTGCCAGCCGTATGAACACCGGGGAGCTGTTTTTT.

The chain employs TRBV5-6 and TRBJ2-3, with TRBD1 matching 7 bases. CDR3 length: 15 residues. Per germline, CDR1 SGHDT and CDR2 YYEEEE. With V trimmed by 2 bases and J by 0 bases, 3 bases remained unmatched. This CDR3 is CASSFSGGSTDTQYF. The DNA of the CDR3 is TGTGCCAGCAGCTTTTCAGGGGGTAGCACAGATACGCAGTATTTT.

The chain combines TRBV4-3 with TRBJ1-1, with D hard to call. CDR3 length: 13 residues. Trimming pared 0 bases from V and 3 bases from J, leaving 5 bases between. Germline CDR1 and CDR2: LGHNA and YSLEER. In DNA, the CDR3 is TGCGCCAGCAGCCAAGATTTAGACACTGAAGCTTTCTTT. It codes for CASSQDLDTEAFF.

This clone appeared once. The V call is TRBV7-9, the J call TRBJ2-3; D possibly corresponds to TRBD2 (5 bases). The CDR3 totals 15 residues. In germline, CDR1 is SEHNR, CDR2 FQNEAQ (reference sequence). V shed 0 bases and J shed 0 bases, with 7 bases lying between them. The CDR3 spells CASSLARTSTDTQYF. The DNA of the CDR3 is TGTGCCAGCAGCTTAGCCAGGACTAGCACAGATACGCAGTATTTT. Together with reference TRBV7-9 and TRBJ2-3, the CDR3 gives the full variable domain: DTGVSQNPRHKITKRGQNVTFRCDPISEHNRLYWYRQTLGQGPEFLTYFQNEAQLEKSRLLSDRFSAERPKGSFSTLEIQRTEQGDSAMYLCASSLARTSTDTQYFGPGTRLTVL.

The chain couples TRBV10-3 to TRBJ2-3; TRBD2 is a possible D gene (5 bases). The V gene lost 3 bases and the J gene lost 5 bases, with 12 bases spanning the gap. Germline loops: CDR1 ENHRY, CDR2 SYGVKD. The CDR3 runs 14 residues. The DNA of the CDR3 is TGTGCCATCAGTGACCACCGCCGGGGAGATACGCAGTATTTT. Protein product: CAISDHRRGDTQYF.

The chain links TRBV7-9 to TRBJ1-4; 9 nucleotides align to TRBD1. CDR1 is SEHNR, CDR2 FQNEAQ, per germline (reference sequence). This CDR3 region has 13 residues. With 7 bases clipped from V and 10 bases from J, the junction kept 7 bases outside the gene matches. The CDR3 is CASTQGGQGKLFF. CDR3 DNA: TGTGCCAGCACCCAGGGGGGACAGGGAAAACTGTTTTTT.

The chain combines TRBV9 with TRBJ1-6, with TRBD1 matching over 7 bases. The germline CDR1 and CDR2 sequences are SGDLS and YYNGEE. The J segment lost 7 bases and the V segment lost 3 bases, leaving 4 bases of the junction unmatched. The CDR3 spans 14 residues. CDR3 region: CASSARQGNSPLHF. Written as DNA, the CDR3 is TGTGCCAGCAGCGCCCGACAGGGAAATTCACCCCTCCACTTT.

The CDR3 coding sequence is TGTGCCAGCAGAGGAGGACTAGCAGGTTCCTACGAGCAGTACTTC. This gives the protein CASRGGLAGSYEQYF. The chain has TRBV7-8 and TRBJ2-7, with 8 bases that match TRBD2. J lost 1 base, V lost 6 bases, and 8 bases had no gene match. The CDR3 covers 15 residues. In germline, CDR1 is SGHVS, CDR2 FQNEAQ.

The V call is TRBV28, the J call TRBJ1-4; D unresolved. CDR1 and CDR2 from the germline V gene are MDHEN and SYDVKM. V gave up 7 bases and J gave up 7 bases, with 16 bases separating them. The CDR3 has 14 residues. CDR3 nucleotide sequence: TGTGCCAGCACCCGAATTGGCTTGGTTGAAAAACTGTTTTTT. Amino acid sequence: CASTRIGLVEKLFF.

CDR3: CASSPPTSVYEQYF. The DNA of the CDR3 is TGTGCCAGCAGCCCCCCGACTAGCGTCTACGAGCAGTACTTC. This chain connects TRBV7-8 to TRBJ2-7; 8 positions agree with TRBD2. There are 14 residues in the CDR3. From germline, CDR1 is SGHVS and CDR2 FQNEAQ. The ends lost 5 bases at V and 3 bases at J; junction bases unmatched: 6.

The chain combines TRBV5-4 with TRBJ1-2; 7 bases map to TRBD1. The germline V gene has CDR1 SGHNT and CDR2 YYREEE (reference sequence). The CDR3 is 14 amino acids. The V segment lost 2 bases and the J segment 0 bases; nucleotides outside the gene matches: 1. This chain's CDR3 is CASSFGTANYGYTF. As DNA, the CDR3 is TGTGCCAGCAGCTTTGGGACAGCTAACTATGGCTACACCTTC.

This chain joins TRBV6-5 and TRBJ1-2; TRBD1 is a possible D gene (6 bases). V dropped 6 bases and J dropped 5 bases, with 16 bases sitting between them. CDR3 length: 14 amino acids. The V gene's germline CDR1 is MNHEY and CDR2 SVGAGI. The chain's CDR3 is CASSPVGGQYGYTF. CDR3 nucleotide sequence: TGTGCCAGCAGCCCAGTGGGGGGGCAATATGGCTACACCTTC.

V usage is TRBV4-2 and J usage is TRBJ1-1, with D unclear. The CDR3 totals 15 residues. CDR1 LGHNA and CDR2 YNFKEQ come from the germline V gene. V dropped 0 bases and J dropped 3 bases, with 11 bases sitting between them. CDR3 nucleotide sequence: TGTGCCAGCAGCCAAGAATGGGCAGTTCACACTGAAGCTTTCTTT. Translation: CASSQEWAVHTEAFF.

The chain recombines TRBV3-1 (or the pseudogene TRBV3-2) with TRBJ2-3; TRBD2 matches 11 bases. CDR1 and CDR2 (germline): LGHDT, YNNKEL (reference sequence). This CDR3 region has 16 residues. V lost 0 bases to trimming and J lost 6 bases; unmatched junction nucleotides: 5. CDR3 sequence reads: CASSQDPASGRDTQYF. CDR3 nucleotide sequence: TGTGCCAGCAGCCAAGATCCTGCTAGCGGGAGGGATACGCAGTATTTT.

This clone has more than one count but fewer than ten. The chain links TRBV5-6 to TRBJ1-1, with 7 bases identical to TRBD1. This CDR3 is built from 15 residues. Germline values: CDR1 SGHDT, CDR2 YYEEEE. The ends lost 0 bases at V and 3 bases at J; junction bases unmatched: 5. Here the CDR3 reads CASSLGGTVYTEAFF. DNA of the CDR3: TGTGCCAGCAGCTTGGGGGGGACAGTGTACACTGAAGCTTTCTTT.

The chain links TRBV9 to TRBJ2-2; 10 nucleotides line up with TRBD2. Losses at the gene ends were 4 bases for V and 4 bases for J; bases not matched to a gene: 7. Germline lookup yields CDR1 SGDLS and CDR2 YYNGEE. The CDR3 contains 16 residues. The CDR3 spells CASSTWTSGSTGELFF. The CDR3 bases are TGTGCCAGCAGCACTTGGACTAGCGGTTCCACCGGGGAGCTGTTTTTT.

The chain combines TRBV12-3 or TRBV12-4 with TRBJ1-2; D remains unclear. The V end was cut by 4 bases, the J end by 5 bases, with 8 bases between. The CDR3 spans 12 residues. CDR3 amino acids: CASSYGDYGYTF. The CDR3 DNA reads as TGTGCCAGCAGTTACGGGGATTATGGCTACACCTTC.

This chain joins TRBV27 and TRBJ1-6; D gene ambiguous. Germline values: CDR1 MNHEY, CDR2 SMNVEV (reference sequence). The CDR3 spans 17 residues. Trimming shortened V by 0 bases and J by 9 bases, and 18 bases separated the two germline ends. This CDR3 is CASSLSGSDGGVSPLHF. The CDR3 DNA reads TGTGCCAGCAGTTTATCGGGGTCGGACGGAGGTGTTTCACCCCTCCACTTT.

The rearrangement joins TRBV5-4 to TRBJ2-7; a weak D match, TRBD2 (6 bases). Germline V gives CDR1 SGHNT, CDR2 YYREEE (reference sequence). The V gene lost 1 base and the J gene lost 1 base, with 15 bases spanning the gap. The CDR3 has 16 residues. CDR3 protein: CASSLNLFGGSYEQYF. The CDR3 region has the DNA TGTGCCAGCAGCTTGAACTTATTCGGAGGGTCCTACGAGCAGTACTTC.

The sample holds many counts of this clone. V usage is TRBV7-3 and J usage is TRBJ1-2; possibly TRBD1 for D (6 bases). V lost 6 bases to trimming and J lost 4 bases, with 18 bases between them. The germline V gene encodes CDR1 SGHTA and CDR2 FQGTGA. CDR3 size: 15 residues. As DNA, the CDR3 is TGTGCCAGCAGTGAGGGCGCGGGGGCCGTCTATGGCTACACCTTC. The encoded protein is CASSEGAGAVYGYTF.

This rearrangement joins TRBV12-3 or TRBV12-4 to TRBJ1-2; D possibly corresponds to TRBD1 (5 bases). The CDR3 runs 13 residues. V shed 2 bases and J shed 4 bases, with 8 bases lying between them. The CDR3 nucleotides are TGTGCCAGCAGTTTACAGGGTCCCTATGGCTACACCTTC. Translated, it gives CASSLQGPYGYTF.

V is TRBV28 and J is TRBJ1-2; 12 bases line up with TRBD1. Germline loops: CDR1 MDHEN, CDR2 SYDVKM. Trimming at V came to 4 bases and at J to 6 bases, leaving 12 bases not matched to a gene. The CDR3 loop spans 17 amino acids. The CDR3 DNA sequence: TGTGCCAGCAGTTCCTCCGCCGGGGGACAGGGGGCCCATGGCTACACCTTC. Residues: CASSSSAGGQGAHGYTF.

This clone was seen a few times. The chain couples TRBV7-2 to TRBJ2-7; 7 bases map to TRBD1. The V gene's germline CDR1 is SGHTA and CDR2 FQGNSA. V was clipped by 4 bases and J by 4 bases; unmatched bases: 19. The CDR3 is made up of 18 amino acids. The CDR3 reads CASSSLESRLQGKYEQYF. The CDR3 DNA sequence: TGTGCCAGCAGCTCCCTTGAATCCCGATTACAGGGGAAATACGAGCAGTACTTC.

This clone was seen a single time. The rearrangement links TRBV29-1 to TRBJ1-5, with 8 bases identical to TRBD1. Losses at the gene ends were 5 bases for V and 0 bases for J; bases not matched to a gene: 3. CDR3 length: 14 amino acids. Germline V gives CDR1 SQVTM, CDR2 ANQGSEA. CDR3 coding DNA: TGCAGCGTTACCGGACAGGGTAGCAATCAGCCCCAGCATTTT. Translation: CSVTGQGSNQPQHF. Combining the CDR3 with reference TRBV29-1 and TRBJ1-5 gives the whole variable domain SAVISQKPSRDICQRGTSLTIQCQVDSQVTMMFWYRQQPGQSLTLIATANQGSEATYESGFVIDKFPISRPNLTFSTLTVSNMSPEDSSIYLCSVTGQGSNQPQHFGDGTRLSIL.

V usage is TRBV7-9 and J usage is TRBJ1-1, with 7 bases that match TRBD1. J lost 8 bases, V lost 3 bases, and 9 bases had no gene match. CDR3 size: 14 residues. From germline, CDR1 is SEHNR and CDR2 FQNEAQ (reference sequence). CDR3 sequence (DNA): TGTGCCAGCAGCTTTTACGACAGGGTTGGGGAAGCTTTCTTT. It translates to CASSFYDRVGEAFF.